This entry concerns a single T cell receptor (beta chain). This entry is derived from a study of T-cell reconstitution after alpha-beta-depleted transplantation in children. A library of TCRbeta sequences, prepared with unique molecular identifiers, was generated. TCRdb reprocessed the PCR reads via MiXCR and lists one record per CDR3 protein. The profile covers about 440,000 distinct CDR3 sequences, with approximately 41% appearing a single time and under 35% taken by the ten largest. The V gene lost 1 base and the J gene lost 3 bases, with 14 bases spanning the gap. From germline, CDR1 is SGHNT and CDR2 YYREEE (reference sequence). This CDR3 region has 15 residues.

The sample in question was PBMCs, obtained before TCRalphabeta/CD19-depleted stem cell transplant. The sequence derives from a girl aged 2 to 10 with aplastic anemia, due to receive a stem cell transplant. The chain uses TRBV5-4 and TRBJ2-7; D gene unclear. CDR3 sequence (DNA): TGTGCCAGCAGCTTGCGCTACGGAACTTTCTACGAGCAGTACTTC. Translating gives CASSLRYGTFYEQYF.